One sample yielded the 12 T cell receptor beta chains listed below, sequenced in a study of T cell clonotyping in hematopoietic cell transplantation. Produced via immunoSEQ multiplex PCR; TCRdb's table is partial and in-frame only. The data show 20,000 or so clones, with approximately 79% seen just once and roughly 14% held by the top ten. The sample taken for sequencing was peripheral blood mononuclear cells. The source of these receptors is a man between 60 and 70 years old in good health. Some clones in this sample may be carry-over from other donors' samples.

In nucleotides, the CDR3 is TGTGCCAGCAGCGGACAGACACAAGAGACCCAGTACTTC. This encodes CASSGQTQETQYF. V is TRBV2 and J is TRBJ2-5; D is possibly TRBD1 (6 bases). Trimming left V 6 bases short and J 2 bases short, with 10 bases between. Looked up from germline, CDR1 is SNHLY and CDR2 is FYNNEI. The CDR3 totals 13 residues.

This clone was observed a single time. This rearrangement joins TRBV4-1 to TRBJ2-7; TRBD1 is a possible D gene (6 bases). V shed 3 bases and J shed 0 bases, with 21 bases lying between them. CDR3 length: 18 residues. CDR1 and CDR2 from the germline V gene are MGHRA and YSYEKL. The CDR3 reads CASSHPSPQGPYSYEQYF. The CDR3 DNA sequence: TGCGCCAGCAGCCACCCCTCACCACAGGGTCCCTACTCCTACGAGCAGTACTTC.

The J gene is TRBJ1-2, the V gene TRBV29-1, with 8 bases identical to TRBD1. CDR1 SQVTM and CDR2 ANQGSEA come from the germline V gene. J was trimmed by 4 bases and V by 6 bases; bases with no gene match: 25. CDR3 length: 19 amino acids. The CDR3 nucleotides read TGCAGCGTCCTGAGCCCCACATGGACAGGGTACAGTGCTAGCTATGGCTACACCTTC. Amino acids: CSVLSPTWTGYSASYGYTF. The full variable domain, with the rest looked up from reference TRBV29-1 and TRBJ1-2, is SAVISQKPSRDICQRGTSLTIQCQVDSQVTMMFWYRQQPGQSLTLIATANQGSEATYESGFVIDKFPISRPNLTFSTLTVSNMSPEDSSIYLCSVLSPTWTGYSASYGYTFGSGTRLTVV.

This clone was counted only a few times. This chain joins TRBV11-3 and TRBJ1-2; D is undetermined. V shed 2 bases and J shed 3 bases, with 7 bases lying between them. The CDR3 has 13 amino acids. The germline V gene has CDR1 SGHNT and CDR2 YENEEA. The chain's CDR3 is CASSLSGYYGYTF. As DNA, the CDR3 is TGTGCCAGCAGCTTATCGGGGTACTATGGCTACACCTTC.

The V gene is TRBV29-1, the J gene TRBJ1-1; D is undetermined. The ends were cut back, 7 bases at V and 1 base at J, with 10 bases in the middle. Germline V gene lookup returns CDR1 SQVTM and CDR2 ANQGSEA. This CDR3 is 12 amino acids long. The CDR3 sequence is CSGATRNTEAFF. The CDR3 DNA reads as TGCAGCGGGGCGACGAGGAACACTGAAGCTTTCTTT.

The chain joins TRBV2 to TRBJ2-7; the D gene is possibly TRBD1 (6 bases). This CDR3 has 15 residues. V lost 6 bases and J 2 bases, leaving 17 bases between the germline ends. The germline CDR1 and CDR2 sequences are SNHLY and FYNNEI. The CDR3 sequence: CASSQKTGNAYEQYF. The CDR3 region has the DNA TGTGCCAGCAGCCAGAAAACAGGGAACGCCTACGAGCAGTACTTC.

The chain joins TRBV18 to TRBJ2-3; D gene unclear. Germline CDR1 is KGHSH and CDR2 is LQKENI. Trimming removed 3 bases from V and 0 bases from J, with 7 bases in between. The CDR3 spans 14 residues. CDR3 DNA: TGTGCCAGCTCACCTCCCGCTAGCACAGATACGCAGTATTTT. Protein product: CASSPPASTDTQYF.

In this sample, this clone turned up a few times. The chain has TRBV6-6 and TRBJ2-7; the match to TRBD1 covers 11 bases. The CDR3 is 14 amino acids. The V gene's germline CDR1 is MNHNY and CDR2 SVGAGI (reference sequence). V shed 5 bases and J 4 bases; nucleotides not matched to a gene: 4. DNA for the CDR3: TGTGCCAGCAGTCAAGGACAGGGGGCGTACGAGCAGTACTTC. Protein: CASSQGQGAYEQYF.

The rearrangement links TRBV7-2 to TRBJ2-5, with D perhaps TRBD2 (5 bases). Germline CDR1 reads SGHTA; CDR2 reads FQGNSA. The CDR3 contains 15 residues. Trimming shortened V by 5 bases and J by 2 bases, and 15 bases separated the two germline ends. The DNA of the CDR3 is TGTGCCAGCAGCCATCAACTAGGGTCACAAGAGACCCAGTACTTC. Residues: CASSHQLGSQETQYF.

The V gene is TRBV30, the J gene TRBJ1-2; 7 bases agree with TRBD1. The junction had 6 bases not matched to a gene; V was cut back by 4 bases and J by 4 bases. In germline, CDR1 is GTSNPN, CDR2 SVGIG (reference sequence). The CDR3 is made up of 13 amino acids. CDR3 in amino acids: CAWTTRDSYGYTF. In DNA form, the CDR3 reads TGTGCCTGGACGACCAGGGACAGCTATGGCTACACCTTC.

This chain connects TRBV29-1 to TRBJ2-1; D possibly matches TRBD1 or TRBD2 (5 bases each). The CDR3 is made up of 10 amino acids. The ends were cut back, 7 bases at V and 7 bases at J, with 8 bases in the middle. Germline V gene lookup returns CDR1 SQVTM and CDR2 ANQGSEA. This CDR3 reads CSAGGNEQFF. The CDR3 nucleotides read TGCAGCGCTGGGGGTAATGAGCAGTTCTTC.

The chain carries TRBV2 and TRBJ2-5; perhaps TRBD2 as D (5 bases). V was clipped by 3 bases and J by 4 bases, with 12 bases between them. Germline CDR1 reads SNHLY; CDR2 reads FYNNEI. CDR3 length: 14 amino acids. The CDR3 sequence: CASSDLAGGETQYF. CDR3 bases: TGTGCCAGCAGTGATCTCGCGGGTGGAGAGACCCAGTACTTC.